This entry lists 23 T cell receptor beta chains sequenced from one sample in a study of blood T cell repertoires in COVID-19. The table came from immunoSEQ multiplex PCR; TCRdb's copy has only in-frame clones and leaves some out. The repertoire holds some 270,000 clones, with around nine tenths as singletons. Sequencing input: peripheral blood. All receptors come from a woman in her fifties or sixties who had recovered from COVID-19.

The sample holds a few counts of this clone. The chain uses TRBV14 and TRBJ2-2, with a weak D call TRBD2 (5 bases). Germline CDR1 and CDR2: SGHDN and FVKESK. There are 15 residues in the CDR3. V was trimmed by 4 bases and J by 0 bases, leaving 9 bases between them. The DNA of the CDR3 is TGTGCCAGCAGCCTGCACGGGGCGAACACCGGGGAGCTGTTTTTT. Translated: CASSLHGANTGELFF.

The chain employs TRBV19 and TRBJ2-2; tentative D call: TRBD2 (5 bases). The CDR3 is 14 amino acids. Germline-derived CDR1 and CDR2 are LNHDA and SQIVND (reference sequence). Between the trimmed V and J ends, which lost 4 bases and 5 bases, there was a span of 11 bases. The CDR3 sequence is CASSKDGETGELFF. CDR3 nucleotide sequence: TGTGCCAGTAGTAAGGACGGGGAGACCGGGGAGCTGTTTTTT.

In DNA, the CDR3 is TGCGCCAGCAGCCAAAGGGGTTACGAGACCCAGTACTTC. Amino acids: CASSQRGYETQYF. V and J are TRBV4-1 and TRBJ2-5; possible D gene TRBD1, 5 bases. This CDR3 has 13 residues. With 2 bases removed from V and 5 bases from J, the gap between germline ends came to 9 bases. Germline loops: CDR1 MGHRA, CDR2 YSYEKL.

This chain uses TRBV12-3 or TRBV12-4 with TRBJ2-7; no reliable D call. The CDR3 has 12 amino acids. Trimming took 3 bases from V and 3 from J, leaving 6 bases between them. CDR3 protein: CASSFGYYEQYF. The CDR3 nucleotides read TGTGCCAGCAGTTTCGGGTACTACGAGCAGTACTTC.

As DNA, the CDR3 is TGCGCCAGCAGCCCCGCCGGGGGCTCTGGAAACACCATATATTTT. Translation gives CASSPAGGSGNTIYF. The V and J genes are TRBV5-1 and TRBJ1-3; TRBD1 might be the D (5 bases). The V gene's germline CDR1 is SGHRS and CDR2 YFSETQ. CDR3 length: 15 amino acids. V was clipped by 4 bases and J by 0 bases, with 11 bases between them.

The chain joins TRBV18 to TRBJ1-1; D is ambiguous. The germline CDR1 and CDR2 sequences are KGHSH and LQKENI. Trimming pared 2 bases from V and 3 bases from J, leaving 7 bases between. This CDR3 has 13 residues. The CDR3 reads CASSPNRDTEAFF. DNA of the CDR3: TGTGCCAGCTCACCAAACCGGGACACTGAAGCTTTCTTT.

The V and J genes are TRBV11-1 and TRBJ1-1; the match to TRBD1 covers 7 bases. The CDR3 length is 13 residues. The V gene end was trimmed by 1 base and the J gene end by 8 bases; junction bases not matched to a gene: 4. CDR1 is SGHAT, CDR2 FQDESV, per germline (reference sequence). This CDR3 is CASSLDRGREAFF. The CDR3 nucleotides read TGTGCCAGCAGCTTAGACAGGGGAAGGGAAGCTTTCTTT.

The chain is built from TRBV19 and TRBJ2-3; D not certain. This CDR3 region has 13 residues. The ends were cut back, 4 bases at V and 1 base at J, with 6 bases in the middle. Germline V gene sequence: CDR1 LNHDA, CDR2 SQIVND (reference sequence). The CDR3 loop is CASSNEGTDTQYF. Written as DNA, the CDR3 is TGTGCCAGTAGTAACGAGGGCACAGATACGCAGTATTTT.

The chain joins TRBV14 to TRBJ2-7; possible D gene TRBD1, 6 bases. Deletions cut 2 bases from V and 6 bases from J, with 8 bases between. From germline, CDR1 is SGHDN and CDR2 FVKESK. The CDR3 runs 12 residues. Here the CDR3 reads CASSQSGVEQYF. CDR3 DNA: TGTGCCAGCAGCCAATCAGGGGTCGAGCAGTACTTC.

The gene calls are TRBV7-9 and TRBJ1-3, with TRBD1 identical over 10 bases. This CDR3 contains 15 residues. The ends lost 2 bases at V and 8 bases at J; junction bases unmatched: 6. Germline assignment: CDR1 SEHNR and CDR2 FQNEAQ (reference sequence). CDR3 nucleotide sequence: TGTGCCAGCAGCTTAACCGGACAGGGGGTGTACACCATATATTTT. Amino acids: CASSLTGQGVYTIYF.

The chain employs TRBV9 and TRBJ1-3; 10 bases line up with TRBD1. This CDR3 is built from 17 residues. Trimming cost V 3 bases and J 0 bases; bases outside gene matches: 6. Germline V gives CDR1 SGDLS, CDR2 YYNGEE. The CDR3 DNA sequence: TGTGCCAGCAGCGCTGGGACAGGGGCTAGCTCTGGAAACACCATATATTTT. Protein sequence: CASSAGTGASSGNTIYF.

The chain recombines TRBV7-2 with TRBJ2-5, with 10 positions matching TRBD1. The CDR3 contains 13 residues. Germline loops: CDR1 SGHTA, CDR2 FQGNSA. The CDR3 DNA is TGTGCGGCGGGACAGGGGATGGGGGAGACCCAGTACTTC. Translation gives CAAGQGMGETQYF.

J is TRBJ1-1 and V is TRBV15; 11 bases line up with TRBD1. The germline V gene has CDR1 LNHNV and CDR2 YYDKDF (reference sequence). The length of the CDR3 is 15 residues. V gave up 1 base and J gave up 4 bases; unmatched junction bases: 2. The CDR3 protein is CATSRGGQGATEAFF. CDR3 nucleotides: TGTGCCACCAGCAGAGGCGGACAGGGGGCCACTGAAGCTTTCTTT.

CDR3: CASSIGGGRETQYF. CDR3 sequence (DNA): TGTGCCAGTAGTATAGGGGGAGGCCGGGAGACCCAGTACTTC. The chain combines TRBV19 with TRBJ2-5, with D perhaps TRBD2 (6 bases). Germline CDR1 and CDR2: LNHDA and SQIVND (reference sequence). The V end was cut by 1 base, the J end by 5 bases, with 11 bases between. The CDR3 extends over 14 amino acids.

The genes are TRBV4-3 and TRBJ1-2, with D perhaps TRBD1 (5 bases). CDR3 size: 15 residues. V was shortened by 0 bases and J by 0 bases, with 8 bases between the two germline ends. The germline gives CDR1 LGHNA, CDR2 YSLEER. The CDR3 reads CASSQEPGANYGYTF. The CDR3 nucleotides read TGCGCCAGCAGCCAAGAGCCGGGGGCTAACTATGGCTACACCTTC.

The rearrangement joins TRBV6-4 to TRBJ1-3; TRBD1 matches 7 bases. Germline V gives CDR1 MRHNA, CDR2 SNTAGT. J lost 4 bases, V lost 6 bases, and 12 bases had no gene match. The CDR3 extends over 16 amino acids. The CDR3 region is CASRVQTGWHGNTIYF. The CDR3 nucleotides are TGTGCCAGCAGGGTTCAGACAGGGTGGCACGGAAACACCATATATTTT.

The chain's CDR3 is CASSLVFSRGAFAEQYF. The CDR3, as DNA: TGTGCCAGCAGCTTAGTCTTCTCGCGGGGGGCCTTCGCCGAGCAGTACTTC. The V gene is TRBV11-2, the J gene TRBJ2-7, with 8 bases fitting TRBD2. CDR3 size: 17 residues. CDR1 and CDR2 (germline): SGHAT, FQNNGV. With 1 base clipped from V and 6 bases from J, the junction kept 14 bases outside the gene matches.

The V call is TRBV7-2, the J call TRBJ1-2; the match to TRBD1 covers 7 bases. Per germline, CDR1 SGHTA and CDR2 FQGNSA. V was pared by 4 bases and J by 6 bases, with 8 bases of the junction left unmatched. This CDR3 spans 14 amino acids. CDR3 amino acids: CASSYATGRDGYTF. The CDR3 nucleotides read TGTGCCAGCAGCTATGCGACAGGGAGAGATGGCTACACCTTC. The full variable domain, completed using reference TRBV7-2 and TRBJ1-2, is GAGVSQSPSNKVTEKGKDVELRCDPISGHTALYWYRQSLGQGLEFLIYFQGNSAPDKSGLPSDRFSAERTGGSVSTLTIQRTQQEDSAVYLCASSYATGRDGYTFGSGTRLTVV.

This clone was seen just once. This chain links TRBV3-1 (or the pseudogene TRBV3-2) with TRBJ1-6, with D possibly matching TRBD1 (6 bases). V lost 1 base, J lost 9 bases, and 13 bases lay in between. Per germline, CDR1 LGHDT and CDR2 YNNKEL (reference sequence). This CDR3 contains 15 residues. CDR3 coding DNA: TGTGCCAGCAGCCAAGTAGGACAGCCGCCTTCACCCCTCCACTTT. The encoded protein is CASSQVGQPPSPLHF.

The V and J genes are TRBV18 and TRBJ2-1, with 11 positions matching TRBD2. Germline V gene sequence: CDR1 KGHSH, CDR2 LQKENI. The CDR3 loop spans 18 amino acids. Trimming at V came to 6 bases and at J to 1 base, leaving 11 bases not matched to a gene. The CDR3 nucleotides read TGTGCCAGCTCGCCGGTTAGCGGGGGGGCAGGATCCTACAATGAGCAGTTCTTC. This codes for CASSPVSGGAGSYNEQFF.

The chain employs TRBV5-1 and TRBJ1-4; 7 positions match TRBD1. With V trimmed by 4 bases and J by 6 bases, 9 bases remained unmatched. Germline V gene lookup returns CDR1 SGHRS and CDR2 YFSETQ. The CDR3 is 15 amino acids. The CDR3 loop is CASSVRGTVDEKLFF. The CDR3 coding sequence is TGCGCCAGCAGCGTCAGGGGGACGGTAGATGAAAAACTGTTTTTT.

The chain couples TRBV6-2 or TRBV6-3 to TRBJ1-2, with 8 positions matching TRBD1. In germline, CDR1 is MNHEY, CDR2 SVGEGT. This CDR3 is 19 amino acids long. The V segment lost 0 bases and the J segment 2 bases; nucleotides outside the gene matches: 14. CDR3 sequence reads: CASSYSWARRGLGNYGYTF. In DNA, the CDR3 is TGTGCCAGCAGTTACTCCTGGGCACGCAGGGGGCTTGGGAACTATGGCTACACCTTC.

The genes are TRBV19 and TRBJ2-3, with D maybe TRBD2 (6 bases). Germline CDR1 is LNHDA and CDR2 is SQIVND (reference sequence). The CDR3 extends over 17 amino acids. V was shortened by 6 bases and J by 2 bases, with 21 bases between the two germline ends. The CDR3 DNA reads TGTGCCAGTAGGATGAGGGCTACGGGACTCTACACAGATACGCAGTATTTT. This encodes CASRMRATGLYTDTQYF.